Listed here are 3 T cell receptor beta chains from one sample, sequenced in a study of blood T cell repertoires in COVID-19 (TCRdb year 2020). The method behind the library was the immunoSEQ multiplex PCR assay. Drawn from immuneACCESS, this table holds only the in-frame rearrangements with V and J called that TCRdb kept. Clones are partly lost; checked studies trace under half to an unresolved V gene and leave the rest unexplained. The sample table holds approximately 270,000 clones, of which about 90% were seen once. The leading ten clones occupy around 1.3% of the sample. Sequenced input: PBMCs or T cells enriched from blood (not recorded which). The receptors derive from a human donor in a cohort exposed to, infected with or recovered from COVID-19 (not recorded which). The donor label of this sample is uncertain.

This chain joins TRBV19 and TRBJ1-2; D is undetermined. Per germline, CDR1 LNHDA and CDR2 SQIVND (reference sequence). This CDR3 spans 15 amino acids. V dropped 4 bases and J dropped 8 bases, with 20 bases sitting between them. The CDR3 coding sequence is TGTGCCAGTAGTAGCTTGCCCGGGGAACCAGAGGGCTACACCTTC. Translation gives CASSSLPGEPEGYTF.

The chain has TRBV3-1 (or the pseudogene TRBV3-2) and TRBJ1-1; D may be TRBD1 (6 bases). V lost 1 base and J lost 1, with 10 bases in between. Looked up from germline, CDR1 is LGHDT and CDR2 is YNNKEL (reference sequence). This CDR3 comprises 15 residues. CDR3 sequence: CASSQGGQTNTEAFF. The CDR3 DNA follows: TGTGCCAGCAGCCAAGGCGGACAGACGAACACTGAAGCTTTCTTT.

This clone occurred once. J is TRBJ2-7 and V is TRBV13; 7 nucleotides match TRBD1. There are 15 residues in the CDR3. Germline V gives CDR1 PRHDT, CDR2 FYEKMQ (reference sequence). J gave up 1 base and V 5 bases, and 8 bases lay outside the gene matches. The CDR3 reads CASSHRQGWSYEQYF. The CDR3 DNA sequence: TGTGCCAGCAGCCACCGACAGGGTTGGTCCTACGAGCAGTACTTC.